This T cell receptor beta chain comes out of a study of shared clonotypes between healthy human individuals. Turning to this clone: Antigen specificity is unknown.

Germline CDR1 reads MNHNS; CDR2 reads SASEGT. The CDR3 is 13 amino acids. V was clipped by 6 bases and J by 3 bases, with 12 bases between them. Produced via immunoSEQ multiplex PCR; TCRdb's table is partial and in-frame only. The data contain hundreds of thousands of clones, around 96% of them seen just once; the ten biggest clones take up roughly 0.06%. Study-wide results and limits: Measured sharing among donors was expected to vary with sequencing depth. It was only blood that was sampled, and tissue repertoires likely differ. Sharing across four donors was highest in naive CD4 (roughly 5%) and lowest in memory CD8 (0.4%).

This sequence was found in a woman between 25 and 40 years old in good health. Specimen: naive CD4+ T cells sorted from blood. Described subset: CD45RA+ positively selected. The chain links TRBV6-1 to TRBJ2-7, with D hard to call. The CDR3 protein is CASRETANYEQYF. The CDR3 bases are TGTGCCAGCAGGGAAACAGCAAACTACGAGCAGTACTTC.